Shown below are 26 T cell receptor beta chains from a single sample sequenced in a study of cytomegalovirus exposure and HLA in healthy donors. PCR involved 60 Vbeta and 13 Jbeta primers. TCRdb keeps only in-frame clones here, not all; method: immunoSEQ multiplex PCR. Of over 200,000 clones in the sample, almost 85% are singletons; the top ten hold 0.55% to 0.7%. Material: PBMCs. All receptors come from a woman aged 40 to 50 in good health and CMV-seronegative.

The CDR3 bases are TGTGCCATCAGTGGAACTAGCGGCACCGGGGAGCTGTTTTTT. This translates into CAISGTSGTGELFF. The V gene is TRBV10-3, the J gene TRBJ2-2, with TRBD2 matching over 8 bases. The CDR3 contains 14 residues. Unmatched junction bases numbered 2, after V lost 4 bases and J lost 4 bases. CDR1 and CDR2 (germline): ENHRY, SYGVKD.

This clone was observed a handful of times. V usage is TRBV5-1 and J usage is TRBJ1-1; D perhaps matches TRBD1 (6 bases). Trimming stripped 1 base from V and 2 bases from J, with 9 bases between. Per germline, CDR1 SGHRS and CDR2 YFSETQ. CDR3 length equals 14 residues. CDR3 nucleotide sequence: TGCGCCAGCAGCTTGTGGACAGATAACACTGAAGCTTTCTTT. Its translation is CASSLWTDNTEAFF.

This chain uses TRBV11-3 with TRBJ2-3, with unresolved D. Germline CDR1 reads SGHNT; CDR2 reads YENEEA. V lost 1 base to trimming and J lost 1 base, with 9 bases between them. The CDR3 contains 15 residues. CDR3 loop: CASSLGLGGTDTQYF. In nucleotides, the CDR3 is TGTGCCAGCAGCTTAGGCCTAGGCGGCACAGATACGCAGTATTTT. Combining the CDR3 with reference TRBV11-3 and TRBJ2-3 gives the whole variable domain EAGVVQSPRYKIIEKKQPVAFWCNPISGHNTLYWYLQNLGQGPELLIRYENEEAVDDSQLPKDRFSAERLKGVDSTLKIQPAELGDSAVYLCASSLGLGGTDTQYFGPGTRLTVL.

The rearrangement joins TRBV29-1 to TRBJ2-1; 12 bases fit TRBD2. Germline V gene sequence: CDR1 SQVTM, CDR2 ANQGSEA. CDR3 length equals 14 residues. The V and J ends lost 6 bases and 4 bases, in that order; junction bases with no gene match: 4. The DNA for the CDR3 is TGCAGCGTAGACGGACTAGCGGGGTACAATGAGCAGTTCTTC. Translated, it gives CSVDGLAGYNEQFF.

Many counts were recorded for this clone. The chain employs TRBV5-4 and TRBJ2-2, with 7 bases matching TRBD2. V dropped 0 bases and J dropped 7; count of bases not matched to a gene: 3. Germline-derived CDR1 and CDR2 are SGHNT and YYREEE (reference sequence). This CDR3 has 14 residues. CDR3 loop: CASSLAGGGGELFF. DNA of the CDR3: TGTGCCAGCAGCTTGGCGGGGGGTGGCGGGGAGCTGTTTTTT.

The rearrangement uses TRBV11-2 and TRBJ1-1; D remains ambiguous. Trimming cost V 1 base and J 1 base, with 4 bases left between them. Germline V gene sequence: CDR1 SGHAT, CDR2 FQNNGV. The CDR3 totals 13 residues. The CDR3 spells CASSLVENTEAFF. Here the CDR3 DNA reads TGTGCCAGCAGCTTAGTAGAGAACACTGAAGCTTTCTTT.

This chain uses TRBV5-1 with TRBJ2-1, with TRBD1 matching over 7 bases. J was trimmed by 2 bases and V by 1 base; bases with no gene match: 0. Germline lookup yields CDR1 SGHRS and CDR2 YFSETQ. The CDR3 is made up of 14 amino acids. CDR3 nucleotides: TGCGCCAGCAGCTTGCAGGGGGCCTACAATGAGCAGTTCTTC. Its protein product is CASSLQGAYNEQFF.

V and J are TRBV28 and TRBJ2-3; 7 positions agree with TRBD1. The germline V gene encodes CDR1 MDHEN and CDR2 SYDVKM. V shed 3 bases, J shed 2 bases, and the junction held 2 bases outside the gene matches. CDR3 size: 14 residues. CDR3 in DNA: TGTGCCAGCAGTTTGGACAGGAACACAGATACGCAGTATTTT. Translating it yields CASSLDRNTDTQYF.

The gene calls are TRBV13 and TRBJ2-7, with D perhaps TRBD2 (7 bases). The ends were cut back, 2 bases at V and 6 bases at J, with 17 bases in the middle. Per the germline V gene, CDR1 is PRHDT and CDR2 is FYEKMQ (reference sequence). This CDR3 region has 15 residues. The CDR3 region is CASSLLGGAKSEQYF. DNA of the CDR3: TGTGCCAGCAGCTTACTGGGGGGGGCAAAGAGCGAGCAGTACTTC.

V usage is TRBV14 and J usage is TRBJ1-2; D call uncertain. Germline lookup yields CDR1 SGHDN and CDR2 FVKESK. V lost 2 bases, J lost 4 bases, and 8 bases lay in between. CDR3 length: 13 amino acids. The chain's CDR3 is CASSQLRSYGYTF. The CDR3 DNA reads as TGTGCCAGCAGCCAACTCAGATCCTATGGCTACACCTTC.

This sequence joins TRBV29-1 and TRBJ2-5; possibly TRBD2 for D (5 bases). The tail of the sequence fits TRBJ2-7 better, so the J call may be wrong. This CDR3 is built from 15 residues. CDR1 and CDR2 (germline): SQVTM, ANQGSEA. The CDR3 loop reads CSVEEGEQAGYEQYF. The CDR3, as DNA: TGCAGCGTTGAAGAAGGCGAGCAGGCGGGCTACGAGCAGTACTTC.

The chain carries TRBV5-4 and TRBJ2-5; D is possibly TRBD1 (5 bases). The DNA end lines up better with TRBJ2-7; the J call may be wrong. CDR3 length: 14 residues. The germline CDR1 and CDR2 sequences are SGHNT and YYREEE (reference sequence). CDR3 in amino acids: CASSLYRGSYEQYF. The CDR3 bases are TGTGCCAGCAGCTTGTATAGGGGATCCTACGAGCAGTACTTC.

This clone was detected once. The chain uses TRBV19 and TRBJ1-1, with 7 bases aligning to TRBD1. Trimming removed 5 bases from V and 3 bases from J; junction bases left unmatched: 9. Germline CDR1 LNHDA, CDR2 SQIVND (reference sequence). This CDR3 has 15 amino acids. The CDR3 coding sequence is TGTGCCAGTAGTTCCGGGACAGCATTGGACACTGAAGCTTTCTTT. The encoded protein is CASSSGTALDTEAFF.

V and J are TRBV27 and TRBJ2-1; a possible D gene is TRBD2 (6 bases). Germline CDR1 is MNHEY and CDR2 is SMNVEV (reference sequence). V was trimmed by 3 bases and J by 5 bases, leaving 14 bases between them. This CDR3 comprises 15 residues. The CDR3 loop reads CASSLIPAGHNEQFF. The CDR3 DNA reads TGTGCCAGCAGTTTGATCCCAGCGGGTCACAATGAGCAGTTCTTC.

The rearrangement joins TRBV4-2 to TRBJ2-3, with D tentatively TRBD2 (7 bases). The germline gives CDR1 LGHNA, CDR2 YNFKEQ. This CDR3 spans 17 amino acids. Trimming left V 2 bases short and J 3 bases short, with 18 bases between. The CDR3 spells CASSQPLGGAGTDTQYF. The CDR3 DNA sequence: TGTGCCAGCAGCCAACCGTTGGGGGGGGCGGGGACAGATACGCAGTATTTT.

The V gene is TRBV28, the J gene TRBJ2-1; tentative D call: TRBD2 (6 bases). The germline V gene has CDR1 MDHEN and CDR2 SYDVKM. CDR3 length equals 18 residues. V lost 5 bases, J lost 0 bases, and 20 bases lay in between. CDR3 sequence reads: CASSHEKWDSSSYNEQFF. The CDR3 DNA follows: TGTGCCAGCAGTCACGAGAAATGGGACTCGAGCTCCTACAATGAGCAGTTCTTC.

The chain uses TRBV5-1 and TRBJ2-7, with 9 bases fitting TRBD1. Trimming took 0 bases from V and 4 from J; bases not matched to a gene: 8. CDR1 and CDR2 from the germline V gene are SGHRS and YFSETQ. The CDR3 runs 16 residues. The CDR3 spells CASSLAGGQGTYEQYF. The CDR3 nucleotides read TGCGCCAGCAGCTTGGCCGGAGGACAGGGGACTTACGAGCAGTACTTC. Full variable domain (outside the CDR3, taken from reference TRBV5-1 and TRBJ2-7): KAGVTQTPRYLIKTRGQQVTLSCSPISGHRSVSWYQQTPGQGLQFLFEYFSETQRNKGNFPGRFSGRQFSNSRSEMNVSTLELGDSALYLCASSLAGGQGTYEQYFGPGTRLTVT.

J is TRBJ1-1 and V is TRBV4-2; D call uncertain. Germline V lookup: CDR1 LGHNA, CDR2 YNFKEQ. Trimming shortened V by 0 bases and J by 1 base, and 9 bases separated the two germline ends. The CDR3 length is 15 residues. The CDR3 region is CASSQDPVPNTEAFF. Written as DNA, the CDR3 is TGTGCCAGCAGCCAAGATCCGGTTCCGAACACTGAAGCTTTCTTT.

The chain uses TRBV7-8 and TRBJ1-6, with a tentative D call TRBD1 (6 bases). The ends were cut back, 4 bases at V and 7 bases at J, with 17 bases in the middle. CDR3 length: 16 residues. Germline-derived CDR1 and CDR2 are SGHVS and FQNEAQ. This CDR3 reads CASSSQQGETNSPLHF. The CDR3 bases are TGTGCCAGCAGCTCACAACAGGGAGAGACCAATTCACCCCTCCACTTT. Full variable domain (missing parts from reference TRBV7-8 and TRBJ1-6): GAGVSQSPRYKVAKRGQDVALRCDPISGHVSLFWYQQALGQGPEFLTYFQNEAQLDKSGLPSDRFFAERPEGSVSTLKIQRTQQEDSAVYLCASSSQQGETNSPLHFGNGTRLTVT.

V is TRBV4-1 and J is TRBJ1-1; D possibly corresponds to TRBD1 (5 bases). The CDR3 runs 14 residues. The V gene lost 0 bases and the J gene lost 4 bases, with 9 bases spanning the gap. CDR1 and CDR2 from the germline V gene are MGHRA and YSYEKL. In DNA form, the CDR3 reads TGCGCCAGCAGCCAAGAAAGCGGGGGCACTGAAGCTTTCTTT. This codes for CASSQESGGTEAFF.

CDR3 nucleotide sequence: TGTGCCAGCAGCTTAATGGCTAGCGGGGGTGGAGAGACCCAGTACTTC. Amino acid sequence: CASSLMASGGGETQYF. J is TRBJ2-5 and V is TRBV7-3; 10 nucleotides line up with TRBD2. This CDR3 is 16 amino acids long. The junction had 6 bases not matched to a gene; V was cut back by 1 base and J by 4 bases. Germline loops: CDR1 SGHTA, CDR2 FQGTGA.

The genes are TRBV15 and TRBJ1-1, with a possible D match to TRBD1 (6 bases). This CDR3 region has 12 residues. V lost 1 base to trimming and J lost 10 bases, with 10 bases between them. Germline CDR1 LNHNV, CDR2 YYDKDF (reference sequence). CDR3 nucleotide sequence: TGTGCCACCAGCAGAGCCGGGACACGAGCTTTCTTT. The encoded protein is CATSRAGTRAFF.

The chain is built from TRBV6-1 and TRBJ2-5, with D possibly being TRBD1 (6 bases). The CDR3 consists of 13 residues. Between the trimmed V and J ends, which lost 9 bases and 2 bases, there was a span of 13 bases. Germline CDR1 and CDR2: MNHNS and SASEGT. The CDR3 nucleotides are TGTGCCAGTAAGTCAGGACAGCAAGAGACCCAGTACTTC. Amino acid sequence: CASKSGQQETQYF.

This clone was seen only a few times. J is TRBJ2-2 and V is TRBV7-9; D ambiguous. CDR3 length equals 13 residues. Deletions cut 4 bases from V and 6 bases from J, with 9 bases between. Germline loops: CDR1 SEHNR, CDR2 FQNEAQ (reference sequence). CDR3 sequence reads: CASSSRLAGELFF. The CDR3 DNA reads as TGTGCCAGCAGCTCCAGGTTAGCCGGGGAGCTGTTTTTT.

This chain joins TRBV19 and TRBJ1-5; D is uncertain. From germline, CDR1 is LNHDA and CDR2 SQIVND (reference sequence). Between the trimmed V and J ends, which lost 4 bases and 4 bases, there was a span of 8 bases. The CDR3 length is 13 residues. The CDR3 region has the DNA TGTGCCAGTAGTAACCGGTTAAATCAGCCCCAGCATTTT. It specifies CASSNRLNQPQHF.

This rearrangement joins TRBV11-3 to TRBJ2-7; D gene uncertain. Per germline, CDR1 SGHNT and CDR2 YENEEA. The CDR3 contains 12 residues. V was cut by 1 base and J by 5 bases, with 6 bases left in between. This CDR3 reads CASSLGSDEQYF. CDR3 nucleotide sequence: TGTGCCAGCAGCTTAGGCAGCGACGAGCAGTACTTC. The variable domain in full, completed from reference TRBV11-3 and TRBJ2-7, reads EAGVVQSPRYKIIEKKQPVAFWCNPISGHNTLYWYLQNLGQGPELLIRYENEEAVDDSQLPKDRFSAERLKGVDSTLKIQPAELGDSAVYLCASSLGSDEQYFGPGTRLTVT.